Sequencing of this T cell receptor beta chain was carried out in a study of blood T cell repertoires in COVID-19. Overall study context: There were acute and convalescent COVID-19 samples, and they came from the United States, Italy and Spain. The analysed material was cDNA or gDNA that came from T cells, B-cell-depleted T cells, or PBMCs.

With 2 bases removed from V and 1 base from J, the gap between germline ends came to 10 bases. Germline V gives CDR1 KGHDR, CDR2 SFDVKD. The CDR3 totals 15 residues. Methods used by the authors: From reference gene primer amplification, estimates of nucleated cell counts were derived. Profiled with immunoSEQ multiplex PCR; TCRdb holds only in-frame clones, not every one. V, J and clone size are those of that table, while D and trimming were read from the DNA. Of tens of thousands of clones detected, roughly 88% appear once; the ten largest clones hold about 25%. This chain joins TRBV24-1 and TRBJ1-1; TRBD1 is a possible D gene (5 bases). Specimen: peripheral blood. The TCR comes from a man aged 55 to 70 with acute or convalescent COVID-19. CDR3 DNA sequence: TGTGCCACCAGTGATTCTAAGACAGCGAACACTGAAGCTTTCTTT. This gives the protein CATSDSKTANTEAFF.